This entry describes one T cell receptor beta chain. Its antigen remains unknown. There are 16 residues in the CDR3. Germline-derived CDR1 and CDR2 are ENHRY and SYGVKD. V dropped 4 bases and J dropped 9; count of bases not matched to a gene: 11. The data originate from a study of cytotoxic CD8 clonotypes in ibrutinib-treated CLL. The study's findings and limits: Baseline clonality was higher than in age-matched healthy donors and moved in step with circulating CD8+ T-cell counts.

Assay used: immunoSEQ multiplex PCR; TCRdb lists only in-frame clones, some missing. The sample records 25,000 to 30,000 clones, around 85% being singletons. This sample comprised PBMCs, obtained after 24 months of ibrutinib treatment. The clonotype comes from a human donor with chronic lymphocytic leukemia. The chain employs TRBV10-3 and TRBJ2-1; 11 bases map to TRBD2. The CDR3 spells CAISGRASGGSAEQFF. CDR3 nucleotide sequence: TGTGCCATCAGTGGCAGGGCTAGCGGGGGGTCCGCTGAGCAGTTCTTC.